This T cell receptor (beta chain) derives from a study of T cells in women clearing cervical HPV infection. The wider study: Case blood was drawn a median approximately 150 days after lesion detection.

The study's findings and limits: Repertoire richness, not evenness, was significantly elevated in CIN3+ cases versus controls.

The germline V gene encodes CDR1 SNHLY and CDR2 FYNNEI. This CDR3 contains 15 residues. Deletions cut 5 bases from V and 0 bases from J, with 11 bases between. As for this clone: Its antigen is still unknown. The read gets to within 3 residues of the CDR3 end, and the germline J gene fills in the rest.

TCRdb keeps only in-frame clones here, not all; method: immunoSEQ multiplex PCR. This sample's table has 40,000 to 55,000 clones. Input material: blood buffy coat. V is TRBV2 and J is TRBJ2-4, with D tentatively TRBD1 (6 bases). This clonotype was sampled from a woman between 18 and 70 years old with a cervical HPV16 infection that either progressed to CIN3+ or cleared (not recorded which). The CDR3 here is CASSMTGLAKNIQYF. The CDR3 DNA, read in part, is TGTGCCAGCAGTATGACAGGCTTAGCCAAAAACATT.